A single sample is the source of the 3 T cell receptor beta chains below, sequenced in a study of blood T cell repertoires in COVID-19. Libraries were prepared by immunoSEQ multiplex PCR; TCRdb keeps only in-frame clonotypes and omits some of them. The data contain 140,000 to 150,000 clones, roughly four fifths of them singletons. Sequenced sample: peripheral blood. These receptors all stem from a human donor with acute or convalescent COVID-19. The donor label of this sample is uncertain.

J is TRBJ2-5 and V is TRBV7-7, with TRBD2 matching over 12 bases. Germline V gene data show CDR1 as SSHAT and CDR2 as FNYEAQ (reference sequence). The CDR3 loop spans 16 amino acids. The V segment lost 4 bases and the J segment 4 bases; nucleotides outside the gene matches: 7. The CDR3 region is CASSSLLAGGGETQYF. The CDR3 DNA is TGTGCCAGCAGCTCTCTGCTAGCGGGGGGGGGAGAGACCCAGTACTTC.

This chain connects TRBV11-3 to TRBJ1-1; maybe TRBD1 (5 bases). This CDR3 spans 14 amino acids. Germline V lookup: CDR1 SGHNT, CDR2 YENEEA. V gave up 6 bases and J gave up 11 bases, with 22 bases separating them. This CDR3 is CASSFPASLRVAFF. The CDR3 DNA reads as TGTGCCAGCAGTTTTCCCGCGTCGCTCAGGGTGGCTTTCTTT.

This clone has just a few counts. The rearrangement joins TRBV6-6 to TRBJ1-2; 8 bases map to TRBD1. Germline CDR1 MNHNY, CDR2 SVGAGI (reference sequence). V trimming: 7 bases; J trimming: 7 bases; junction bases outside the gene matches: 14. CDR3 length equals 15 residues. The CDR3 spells CASTSLTGQGGGYTF. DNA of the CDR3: TGTGCCAGCACTTCCCTAACAGGACAGGGAGGTGGCTACACCTTC.